Following are 5 T cell receptor beta chains from one sample sequenced in a study of cytomegalovirus exposure and HLA in healthy donors. PCR was performed using 60 Vbeta and 13 Jbeta primers. Only in-frame clones appear in the TCRdb table, and some are missing; sequencing was by immunoSEQ multiplex PCR. The sample yields some 130,000 clones, over 70% seen once. The source material was PBMCs. The receptor source for this set is a man aged 35 to 55 in good health and CMV-seronegative.

This clone has just one count. The genes are TRBV18 and TRBJ2-7; 7 bases match TRBD1. The V gene's germline CDR1 is KGHSH and CDR2 LQKENI. V was pared by 5 bases and J by 5 bases, with 3 bases of the junction left unmatched. The CDR3 runs 12 residues. The CDR3 DNA follows: TGTGCCAGCTCAAGGGACAGCAACGAGCAGTACTTC. Translation gives CASSRDSNEQYF.

This chain connects TRBV29-1 to TRBJ2-7, with unresolved D. Germline V gene lookup returns CDR1 SQVTM and CDR2 ANQGSEA. This CDR3 is built from 15 residues. V lost 1 base to trimming and J lost 1 base, with 14 bases between them. The CDR3 spells CSVEGPRGSSYEQYF. CDR3 DNA: TGCAGCGTTGAAGGCCCTCGAGGCTCGTCCTACGAGCAGTACTTC.

V is TRBV7-9 and J is TRBJ1-1; the D is unclear. CDR1 is SEHNR, CDR2 FQNEAQ, per germline (reference sequence). The CDR3 covers 14 residues. Trimming removed 1 base at V and 0 bases at J, with 6 bases between. CDR3 region: CASSLDTLNTEAFF. CDR3 sequence (DNA): TGTGCCAGCAGCTTAGACACCTTGAACACTGAAGCTTTCTTT.

J is TRBJ2-2 and V is TRBV6-1; D unresolved. This CDR3 region has 14 residues. With 10 bases removed from V and 2 bases from J, the gap between germline ends came to 14 bases. Germline-derived CDR1 and CDR2 are MNHNS and SASEGT. CDR3 sequence reads: CATNIAANTGELFF. In DNA, the CDR3 is TGTGCCACAAATATCGCGGCTAACACCGGGGAGCTGTTTTTT.

The V gene is TRBV2, the J gene TRBJ2-3; 8 nucleotides agree with TRBD1. Germline-derived CDR1 and CDR2 are SNHLY and FYNNEI. CDR3 length equals 14 residues. V lost 4 bases, J lost 5 bases, and 5 bases stayed unmatched. The CDR3: CASSVGTGKDTQYF. The CDR3 DNA is TGTGCCAGCAGTGTCGGGACAGGAAAAGATACGCAGTATTTT.